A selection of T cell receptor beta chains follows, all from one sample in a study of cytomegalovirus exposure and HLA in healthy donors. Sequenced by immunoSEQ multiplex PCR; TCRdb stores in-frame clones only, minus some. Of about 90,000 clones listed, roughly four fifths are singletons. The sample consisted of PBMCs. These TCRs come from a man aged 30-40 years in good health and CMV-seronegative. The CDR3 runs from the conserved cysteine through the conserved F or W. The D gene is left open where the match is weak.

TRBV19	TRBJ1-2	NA	CASGNSGLRASGGGYTF	TGTGCCAGTGGCAACTCGGGCTTAAGGGCCTCAGGAGGTGGCTACACCTTC
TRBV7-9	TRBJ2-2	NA	CASRPPGAHTGELFF	TGTGCCAGCAGACCTCCCGGAGCACACACCGGGGAGCTGTTTTTT
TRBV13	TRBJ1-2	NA	CASSLESRAGRVRNYGYTF	TGTGCCAGCAGCTTAGAGTCTAGGGCAGGGCGCGTACGAAACTATGGCTACACCTTC
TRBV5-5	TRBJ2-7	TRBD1	CASSLAGGTGVYEQYF	TGTGCCAGCAGCTTGGCCGGGGGGACAGGGGTCTACGAGCAGTACTTC
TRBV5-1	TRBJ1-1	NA	CASSSRPGGAEAFF	TGCGCCAGCAGCTCGCGCCCGGGGGGGGCTGAAGCTTTCTTT
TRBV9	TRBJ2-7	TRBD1	CASSVGRDRVYEQYF	TGTGCCAGCAGCGTAGGCAGGGACAGGGTCTACGAGCAGTACTTC
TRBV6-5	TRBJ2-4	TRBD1	CASSYFRQGVQYF	TGTGCCAGCAGTTATTTCCGACAGGGCGTTCAGTACTTC
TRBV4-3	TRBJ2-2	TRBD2	CASSQDSGARNTGELLF	TGCGCCAGCAGCCAAGATAGCGGGGCTCGGAACACCGGGGAGCTGCTTTTT
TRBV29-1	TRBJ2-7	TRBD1	CSVEVRLGGQGFSYEQYF	TGCAGCGTTGAAGTCCGGTTGGGGGGACAGGGGTTCTCCTACGAGCAGTACTTC
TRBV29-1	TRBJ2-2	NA	CSVLGREGHQPGELFF	TGCAGCGTCCTGGGGCGGGAAGGTCATCAACCCGGGGAGCTGTTTTTT
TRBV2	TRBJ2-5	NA	CASSVLRPSRETQYF	TGTGCCAGCAGTGTATTGAGGCCCTCGAGAGAGACCCAGTACTTC
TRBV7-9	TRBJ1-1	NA	CASSFDIYTEAFF	TGTGCCAGCAGCTTCGACATTTACACTGAAGCTTTCTTT
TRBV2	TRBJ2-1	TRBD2	CASSVGLVSYNEQFF	TGTGCCAGCAGTGTCGGACTAGTTTCCTACAATGAGCAGTTCTTC
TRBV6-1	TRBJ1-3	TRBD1	CASSEAVRGPGNTIYF	TGTGCCAGCAGTGAAGCGGTCAGGGGGCCTGGAAACACCATATATTTT
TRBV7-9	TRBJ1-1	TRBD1	CASSRGGENTEAFF	TGTGCCAGCAGCCGAGGGGGCGAGAACACTGAAGCTTTCTTT
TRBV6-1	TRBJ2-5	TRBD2	CASSVAGGVETQYF	TGTGCCAGCAGTGTAGCGGGAGGGGTGGAGACCCAGTACTTC
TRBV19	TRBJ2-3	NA	CASSIIPTDTQYF	TGTGCCAGTAGTATTATCCCCACAGATACGCAGTATTTT
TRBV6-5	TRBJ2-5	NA	CASYKGGGFQETQYF	TGTGCCAGCTACAAAGGGGGGGGCTTCCAAGAGACCCAGTACTTC